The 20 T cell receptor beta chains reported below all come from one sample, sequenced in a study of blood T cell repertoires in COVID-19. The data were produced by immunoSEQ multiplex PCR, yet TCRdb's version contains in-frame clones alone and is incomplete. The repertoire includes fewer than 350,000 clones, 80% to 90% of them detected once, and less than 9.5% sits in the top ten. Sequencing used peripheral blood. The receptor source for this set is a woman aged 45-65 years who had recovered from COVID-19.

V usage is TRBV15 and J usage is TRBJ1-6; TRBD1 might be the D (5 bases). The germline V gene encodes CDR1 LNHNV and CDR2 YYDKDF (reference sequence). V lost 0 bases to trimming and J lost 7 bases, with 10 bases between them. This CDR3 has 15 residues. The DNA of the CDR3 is TGTGCCACCAGCAGAGATCCTACAGGCAATTCACCCCTCCACTTT. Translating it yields CATSRDPTGNSPLHF.

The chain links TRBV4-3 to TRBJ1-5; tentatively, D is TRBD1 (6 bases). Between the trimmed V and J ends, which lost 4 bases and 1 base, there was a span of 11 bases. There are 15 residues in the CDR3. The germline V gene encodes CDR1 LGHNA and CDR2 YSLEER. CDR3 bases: TGCGCCAGCAGCCTGGACAGTTCGAGCAATCAGCCCCAGCATTTT. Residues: CASSLDSSSNQPQHF.

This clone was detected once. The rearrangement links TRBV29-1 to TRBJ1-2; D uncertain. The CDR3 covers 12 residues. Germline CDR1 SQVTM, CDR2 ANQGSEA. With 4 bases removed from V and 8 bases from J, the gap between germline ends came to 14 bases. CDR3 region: CSVGGAYGGYTF. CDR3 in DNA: TGCAGCGTTGGAGGCGCGTACGGCGGCTACACCTTC.

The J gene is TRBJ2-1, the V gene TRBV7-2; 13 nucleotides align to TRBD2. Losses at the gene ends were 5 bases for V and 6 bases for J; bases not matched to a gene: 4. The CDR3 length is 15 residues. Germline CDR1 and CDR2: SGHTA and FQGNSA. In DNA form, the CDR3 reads TGTGCCAGCAGCGCCCGGACTAGCGGGAGCAATGAGCAGTTCTTC. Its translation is CASSARTSGSNEQFF.

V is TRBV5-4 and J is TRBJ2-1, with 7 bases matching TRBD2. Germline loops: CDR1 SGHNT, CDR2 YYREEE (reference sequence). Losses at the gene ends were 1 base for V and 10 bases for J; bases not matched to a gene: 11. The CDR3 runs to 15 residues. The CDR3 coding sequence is TGTGCCAGCAGCTTGCGGAGCGGGGTCGGAGGGGAGCAGTTCTTC. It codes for CASSLRSGVGGEQFF.

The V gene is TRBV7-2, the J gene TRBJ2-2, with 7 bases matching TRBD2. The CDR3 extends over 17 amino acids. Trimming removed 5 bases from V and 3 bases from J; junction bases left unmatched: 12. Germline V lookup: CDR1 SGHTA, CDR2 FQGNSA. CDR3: CASSPSGVARDTGELFF. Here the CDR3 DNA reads TGTGCCAGCAGCCCCAGCGGGGTAGCGAGGGACACCGGGGAGCTGTTTTTT.

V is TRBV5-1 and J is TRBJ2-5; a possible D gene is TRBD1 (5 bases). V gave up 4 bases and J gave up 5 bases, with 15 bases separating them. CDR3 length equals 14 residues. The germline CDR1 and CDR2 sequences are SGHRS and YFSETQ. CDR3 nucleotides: TGCGCCAGCAGCCGGACATTAGACGGTGAGACCCAGTACTTC. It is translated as CASSRTLDGETQYF.

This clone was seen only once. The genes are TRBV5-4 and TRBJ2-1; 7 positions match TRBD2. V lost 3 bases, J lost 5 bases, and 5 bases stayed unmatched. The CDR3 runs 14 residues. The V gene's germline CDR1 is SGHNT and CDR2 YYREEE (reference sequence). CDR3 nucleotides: TGTGCCAGCAGCTGGGGAGGGCTTGACAATGAGCAGTTCTTC. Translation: CASSWGGLDNEQFF.

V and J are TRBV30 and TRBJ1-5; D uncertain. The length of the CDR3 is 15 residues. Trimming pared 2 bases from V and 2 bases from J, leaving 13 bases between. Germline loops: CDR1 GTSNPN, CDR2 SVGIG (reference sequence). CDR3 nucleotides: TGTGCCTGGAGTAAAGCCTCAGGCGGCAATCAGCCCCAGCATTTT. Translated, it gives CAWSKASGGNQPQHF. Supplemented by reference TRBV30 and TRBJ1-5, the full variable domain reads SQTIHQWPATLVQPVGSPLSLECTVEGTSNPNLYWYRQAAGRGLQLLFYSVGIGQISSEVPQNLSASRPQDRQFILSSKKLLLSDSGFYLCAWSKASGGNQPQHFGDGTRLSIL.

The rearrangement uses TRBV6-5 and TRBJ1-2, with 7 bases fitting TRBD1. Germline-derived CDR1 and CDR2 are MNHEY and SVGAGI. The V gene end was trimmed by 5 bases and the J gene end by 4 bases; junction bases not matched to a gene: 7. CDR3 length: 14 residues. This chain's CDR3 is CASSTQDRFYGYTF. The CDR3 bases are TGTGCCAGCAGTACACAGGACAGGTTCTATGGCTACACCTTC.

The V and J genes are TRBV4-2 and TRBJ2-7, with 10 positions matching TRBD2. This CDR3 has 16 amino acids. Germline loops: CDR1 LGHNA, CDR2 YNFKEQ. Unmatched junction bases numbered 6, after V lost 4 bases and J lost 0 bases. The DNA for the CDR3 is TGTGCCAGCAGCCTCAGGACTAGCGGCAACTCCTACGAGCAGTACTTC. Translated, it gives CASSLRTSGNSYEQYF.

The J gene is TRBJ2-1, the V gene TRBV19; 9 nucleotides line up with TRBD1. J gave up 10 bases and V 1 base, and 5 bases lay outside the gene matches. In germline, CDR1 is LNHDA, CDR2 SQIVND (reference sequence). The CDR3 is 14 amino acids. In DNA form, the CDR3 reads TGTGCCAGTAGTATAGGGGGACAGGGTGAGGAGCAGTTCTTC. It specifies CASSIGGQGEEQFF.

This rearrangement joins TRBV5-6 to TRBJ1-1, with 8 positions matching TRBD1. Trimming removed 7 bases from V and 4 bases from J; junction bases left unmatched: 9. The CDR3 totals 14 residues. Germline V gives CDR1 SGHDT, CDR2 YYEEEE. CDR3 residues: CASYRTGLGTEAFF. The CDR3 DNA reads TGTGCCAGCTACCGGACAGGGCTGGGCACTGAAGCTTTCTTT.

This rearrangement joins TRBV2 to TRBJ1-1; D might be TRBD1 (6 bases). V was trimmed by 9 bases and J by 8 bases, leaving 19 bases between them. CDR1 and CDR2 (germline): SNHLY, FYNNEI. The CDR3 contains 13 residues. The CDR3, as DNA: TGTGCCAGGAGCACCCGGGACACCCAAGAAGCTTTCTTT. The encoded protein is CARSTRDTQEAFF.

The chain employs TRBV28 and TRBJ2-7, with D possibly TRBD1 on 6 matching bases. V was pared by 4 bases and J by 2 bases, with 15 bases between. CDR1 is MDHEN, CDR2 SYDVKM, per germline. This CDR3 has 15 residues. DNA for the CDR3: TGTGCCAGCAGTTCGGGACATACAACTCCCTACGAGCAGTACTTC. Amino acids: CASSSGHTTPYEQYF.

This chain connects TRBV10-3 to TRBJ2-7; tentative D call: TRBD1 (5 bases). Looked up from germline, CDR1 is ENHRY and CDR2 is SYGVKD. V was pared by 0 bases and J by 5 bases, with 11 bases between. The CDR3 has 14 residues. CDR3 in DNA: TGTGCCATCAGTGAGTCGCAGGGTGGACACGAGCAGTACTTC. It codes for CAISESQGGHEQYF.

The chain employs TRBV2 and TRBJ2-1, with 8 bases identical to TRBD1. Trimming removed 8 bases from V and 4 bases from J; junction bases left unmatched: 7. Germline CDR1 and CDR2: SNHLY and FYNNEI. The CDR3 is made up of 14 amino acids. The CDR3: CASVLQGGYNEQFF. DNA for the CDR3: TGTGCCAGCGTCTTACAGGGGGGTTACAATGAGCAGTTCTTC.

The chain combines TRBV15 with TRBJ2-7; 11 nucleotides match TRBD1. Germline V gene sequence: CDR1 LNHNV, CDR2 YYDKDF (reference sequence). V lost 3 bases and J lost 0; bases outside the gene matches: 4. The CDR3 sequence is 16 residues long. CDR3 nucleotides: TGTGCCACCAGCAGCGTGGGACAGGGGGTCTCCTACGAGCAGTACTTC. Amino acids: CATSSVGQGVSYEQYF.

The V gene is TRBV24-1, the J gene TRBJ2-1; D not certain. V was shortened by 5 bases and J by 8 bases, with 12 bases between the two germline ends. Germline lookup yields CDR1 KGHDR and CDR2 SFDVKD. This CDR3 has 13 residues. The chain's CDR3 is CATSGSRQDEQFF. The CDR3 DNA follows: TGTGCCACCAGTGGCAGTCGGCAGGATGAGCAGTTCTTC.

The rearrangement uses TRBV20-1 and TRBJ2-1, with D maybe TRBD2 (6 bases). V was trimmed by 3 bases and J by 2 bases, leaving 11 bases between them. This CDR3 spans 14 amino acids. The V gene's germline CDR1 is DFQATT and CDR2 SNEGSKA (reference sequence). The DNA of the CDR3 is TGCAGTGCTAGTTCTAGCGCAACCTACAATGAGCAGTTCTTC. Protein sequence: CSASSSATYNEQFF.